These T cell receptor beta chains were read from a single sample in a study of blood T cell repertoires in COVID-19. Clones were sequenced by immunoSEQ multiplex PCR, and TCRdb holds only the in-frame ones, with some missing. The table lists about 94,000 clones, roughly four fifths of them singletons. The sample was peripheral blood. The receptors shown here come from a man between 60 and 70 years old with acute or convalescent COVID-19. The CDR3 runs from the conserved cysteine through the conserved F or W. Each record gives: V gene, CDR3 length, CDR3 protein.

TRBV11-2 | 14 | CASSLGQSYEKLFF
TRBV25-1 | 14 | CASSGTLYRDEQYF
TRBV29-1 | 11 | CSVEDPGEQFF
TRBV14 | 13 | CASSQDEADGYTF
TRBV27 | 15 | CASRATYLNTGELFF
TRBV5-1 | 14 | CASSLSGGYYEQYF
TRBV7-2 | 15 | CASSPNAVRGTEAFF
TRBV2 | 17 | CASSERAGTSGTDTQYF
TRBV12-3/TRBV12-4 | 13 | CASSPDREETQYF
TRBV19 | 12 | CASSRGGWAQYF
TRBV5-5 | 15 | CASRTTGAMNTEAFF
TRBV18 | 17 | CASSPPIVGTGDEKLFF
TRBV30 | 15 | CAWSNPIGMNTEAFF
TRBV2 | 15 | CASSYSTGLNEKLFF
TRBV6-4 | 14 | CASSANQGDYGYTF
TRBV2 | 12 | CASREGNQPQHF
TRBV25-1 | 13 | CASIGGSAGELFF
TRBV24-1 | 16 | CATSDTGTSGYNEQFF
TRBV15 | 14 | CATSTGGLAGELFF
TRBV28 | 14 | CASSWTGSRWELFF
TRBV19 | 12 | CASRAGIYGYTF
TRBV14 | 16 | CASSQRGHHSSGGYTF
TRBV5-1 | 14 | CASSLPGSGNTIYF
TRBV14 | 13 | CASSQIWAAGYTF
TRBV5-4 | 15 | CASSFRDRGHYGYTF
TRBV2 | 12 | CASSEEAYGYTF
TRBV7-8 | 18 | CASSLGPGREETNEKLFF
TRBV5-4 | 14 | CASSIGQGAYEQYF
TRBV5-1 | 15 | CASSLGGQGNSPLHF
TRBV14 | 12 | CASSQGTVEAFF
TRBV10-3 | 12 | CAISGSSQPQHF
TRBV25-1 | 16 | CASSGARDRLSYEQYF
TRBV7-2 | 16 | CASSLASTGAGNTIYF
TRBV18 | 14 | CASSLGQGNSPLHF
TRBV3-1/TRBV3-2 | 15 | CASSTGGSSYNEQFF
TRBV6-5 | 14 | CASSYTGGDNEQFF
TRBV4-1 | 17 | CASSPRTGMLGANVLTF
TRBV7-3 | 18 | CASSPQGGSLSGANVLTF
TRBV28 | 14 | CASIPPDKPYEQYF
TRBV18 | 16 | CASSPGPREVNEKLFF
TRBV27 | 14 | CASSRDRYFHEQFF